This T cell receptor (beta chain) is from a study of monozygotic twins with inflammatory bowel disease. Findings and limits, study-wide: Twins with IBD had fewer clonotypes in common with others than healthy twins, particularly during disease activity. IBD-affected twins scored below their healthy co-twins in TCRbeta diversity (inverse Simpson).

UMIs that included a 6-nucleotide sample barcode were added by template switching, which took place during cDNA synthesis. TCRdb re-called the 5' RACE reads; one entry per CDR3 protein, DNA not given. The clone table shows fewer than 350,000 distinct CDR3 sequences, with the ten largest holding around 2%. For this clonotype: The antigen remains undetermined.

The germline V gene has CDR1 LGHNA and CDR2 YSLEER. The CDR3 sequence is 19 residues long. Source material: blood. The sequence came from a human donor with ulcerative colitis or Crohn's disease, or a healthy co-twin of an affected twin (not recorded which). The gene calls are TRBV4-3 and TRBJ2-3; no DNA is available, so the TRBD2 call from TCRdb remains unchecked. The CDR3: CASSQAPLASGGSTDTQYF.